One sample yielded the 17 T cell receptor beta chains listed below, sequenced in a study of identical twins. TCRdb re-derived calls from the 5' RACE reads in MiXCR, one entry per CDR3 protein. The profile shows around 510,000 distinct CDR3 sequences, approximately 14% of them singletons. These data were also reused for a study on yellow fever vaccine responses in identical twins.

The sample was CD4+ T cells sorted from blood. The receptors were sampled from a woman between 18 and 30 years old in good health.

This chain links TRBV5-1 with TRBJ2-1; a weak D match, TRBD1 (5 bases). This CDR3 is built from 14 residues. V was trimmed by 3 bases and J by 4 bases, leaving 11 bases between them. Germline assignment: CDR1 SGHRS and CDR2 YFSETQ. CDR3 loop: CASSSPTGYNEQFF. In nucleotides, the CDR3 is TGCGCCAGCAGCTCCCCCACAGGTTACAATGAGCAGTTCTTC.

Points on this clonotype: With a much larger clone just one base away, this may be a read error. The chain combines TRBV5-1 with TRBJ2-7; D perhaps matches TRBD2 (7 bases). CDR1 and CDR2 from the germline V gene are SGHRS and YFSETQ. This CDR3 comprises 14 residues. The DNA for the CDR3 is TGCGCCAGCAGCTCTACAGGGAGGGGCTACGAGAAGTACTTC. Protein: CASSSTGRGYEKYF.

V and J are TRBV24-1 and TRBJ2-1, with 7 positions matching TRBD2. This CDR3 contains 15 residues. Germline values: CDR1 KGHDR, CDR2 SFDVKD. V was clipped by 5 bases and J by 7 bases; unmatched bases: 10. The CDR3 reads CATSAAGAWLNEQFF. The CDR3 DNA is TGTGCCACCAGTGCGGCGGGAGCTTGGTTGAATGAGCAGTTCTTC.

V usage is TRBV7-2 and J usage is TRBJ2-5; D uncertain. The CDR3 spans 13 residues. The germline V gene has CDR1 SGHTA and CDR2 FQGNSA. Trimming removed 0 bases from V and 4 bases from J, with 6 bases in between. The CDR3 DNA sequence: TGTGCCAGCAGCTTAGCTCTTCGAGAGACCCAGTACTTC. Translated, it gives CASSLALRETQYF.

The CDR3 sequence: CASSGPGFHTDTQYF. The CDR3 DNA sequence: TGTGCCAGCAGCGGTCCGGGATTCCACACAGATACGCAGTATTTT. The rearrangement links TRBV11-2 to TRBJ2-3; TRBD2 is a possible D gene (5 bases). With 5 bases removed from V and 2 bases from J, the gap between germline ends came to 14 bases. CDR3 length: 15 residues. The germline CDR1 and CDR2 sequences are SGHAT and FQNNGV.

The table lists this clonotype with a few counts. This chain links TRBV29-1 with TRBJ2-4, with D perhaps assigned TRBD1 or TRBD2 (6 bases each). The CDR3 spans 13 residues. Germline CDR1 reads SQVTM; CDR2 reads ANQGSEA. V dropped 6 bases and J dropped 2 bases, with 11 bases sitting between them. This CDR3 reads CSVGGSPKNIQYF. The CDR3 DNA reads TGCAGCGTAGGGGGGTCCCCCAAAAACATTCAGTACTTC.

This chain joins TRBV20-1 and TRBJ2-7; 10 bases are shared with TRBD2. This CDR3 is built from 15 residues. V was clipped by 0 bases and J by 2 bases; unmatched bases: 4. Looked up from germline, CDR1 is DFQATT and CDR2 is SNEGSKA (reference sequence). The CDR3 loop is CSARDPSGGPYEQYF. CDR3 coding DNA: TGCAGTGCTAGAGATCCTAGCGGGGGCCCCTACGAGCAGTACTTC.

The table lists this clonotype with a few counts. The chain recombines TRBV5-1 with TRBJ2-1; the D gene could be TRBD1 or TRBD2 (6 bases each). Germline V gene sequence: CDR1 SGHRS, CDR2 YFSETQ. The germline V and J ends were trimmed by 0 bases and 12 bases, with 13 bases remaining between them. The CDR3 runs 13 residues. The CDR3 DNA follows: TGCGCCAGCAGCTTGGAGGGGGGAAGGGTGCAGTTCTTC. Encoded protein: CASSLEGGRVQFF.

This clonotype came up a few times. The rearrangement links TRBV7-2 to TRBJ1-5; no clear D gene. V lost 4 bases to trimming and J lost 5 bases, with 9 bases between them. The length of the CDR3 is 13 residues. Germline V gene sequence: CDR1 SGHTA, CDR2 FQGNSA. This CDR3 reads CASSSMLDQPQHF. The CDR3 DNA reads TGTGCCAGCAGCTCAATGTTGGATCAGCCCCAGCATTTT. Combining the CDR3 with reference TRBV7-2 and TRBJ1-5 gives the whole variable domain GAGVSQSPSNKVTEKGKDVELRCDPISGHTALYWYRQSLGQGLEFLIYFQGNSAPDKSGLPSDRFSAERTGGSVSTLTIQRTQQEDSAVYLCASSSMLDQPQHFGDGTRLSIL.

The chain employs TRBV12-3 or TRBV12-4 and TRBJ2-3; 8 positions agree with TRBD1. The CDR3 is made up of 16 amino acids. Germline trimming cut 3 bases from V and 0 bases from J; bases unmatched to any gene: 5. The CDR3 loop reads CASSLETGASTDTQYF. The DNA for the CDR3 is TGTGCCAGCAGTTTGGAGACAGGGGCTAGCACAGATACGCAGTATTTT.

V gene TRBV7-2 combines with J gene TRBJ2-5, with D perhaps matching TRBD1 (5 bases). Deletions cut 1 base from V and 7 bases from J, with 13 bases between. Germline assignment: CDR1 SGHTA and CDR2 FQGNSA. The CDR3 consists of 14 residues. CDR3 protein: CASSLGLQGVTQYF. The CDR3 nucleotides are TGTGCCAGCAGCTTAGGACTTCAGGGTGTGACCCAGTACTTC.

This clonotype came up a few times. The chain carries TRBV18 and TRBJ2-5, with 12 bases fitting TRBD2. The V segment lost 6 bases and the J segment 5 bases; nucleotides outside the gene matches: 7. This CDR3 comprises 15 residues. CDR1 and CDR2 (germline): KGHSH, LQKENI. The CDR3 DNA reads TGTGCCAGCTCCAACGGACTAGCGGGGCAGGAGACCCAGTACTTC. Protein: CASSNGLAGQETQYF.

This clonotype was detected ten times or more. The V and J genes are TRBV5-1 and TRBJ2-2; a weak D match, TRBD1 (6 bases). CDR1 and CDR2 from the germline V gene are SGHRS and YFSETQ. CDR3 length: 15 residues. V dropped 7 bases and J dropped 0 bases, with 13 bases sitting between them. CDR3 DNA: TGCGCCAGCGGCGCGCAGGGGACGAACACCGGGGAGCTGTTTTTT. Protein: CASGAQGTNTGELFF.

This chain connects TRBV3-1 to TRBJ2-7; D tentatively fits TRBD1 or TRBD2 (5 bases each). The ends were cut back, 4 bases at V and 2 bases at J, with 9 bases in the middle. The CDR3 has 13 residues. The germline V gene has CDR1 LGHDT and CDR2 YNNKEL (reference sequence). The chain's CDR3 is CASSRGKTYEQYF. For the CDR3, the DNA is TGTGCCAGCAGCCGGGGGAAGACCTACGAGCAGTACTTC.

In its sample, this clonotype was seen many times. This chain uses TRBV10-3 with TRBJ2-2; no reliable D call. This CDR3 has 14 amino acids. Trimming cost V 2 bases and J 8 bases, with 12 bases left between them. Looked up from germline, CDR1 is ENHRY and CDR2 is SYGVKD. The CDR3 region has the DNA TGTGCCATCAGTGAGACCTCGGGTTTGGGGGAGCTGTTTTTT. Amino acid sequence: CAISETSGLGELFF.

This sequence joins TRBV27 and TRBJ2-7; TRBD1 aligns across 8 bases. V dropped 4 bases and J dropped 2; count of bases not matched to a gene: 10. The CDR3 totals 16 residues. The germline V gene encodes CDR1 MNHEY and CDR2 SMNVEV (reference sequence). The CDR3: CASSSVRQGRTYEQYF. DNA of the CDR3: TGTGCCAGCAGTTCAGTCCGACAGGGGCGAACCTACGAGCAGTACTTC.

This clonotype has a handful of counts. This chain links TRBV11-2 with TRBJ2-1; TRBD1 might be the D (6 bases). This CDR3 has 17 residues. Germline V gene lookup returns CDR1 SGHAT and CDR2 FQNNGV. V was trimmed by 4 bases and J by 6 bases, leaving 22 bases between them. CDR3 nucleotides: TGTGCCAGCAGCTCTCTGGACAGTCTCGTCGAACGCAATGAGCAGTTCTTC. Translation gives CASSSLDSLVERNEQFF.